What follows are 15 T cell receptor beta chains derived from one specimen sequenced in a study of T cell responses to AZD1222 COVID-19 vaccine. Libraries were prepared by immunoSEQ multiplex PCR; TCRdb keeps only in-frame clonotypes and omits some of them. This sample has about 110,000 clones, with about 95% found just once. The source material was peripheral blood, sampled on day 0 of AZD1222 vaccination. The receptors were sampled from an adult in good health.

The chain is built from TRBV3-1 (or the pseudogene TRBV3-2) and TRBJ2-1; 8 positions match TRBD2. Germline CDR1 and CDR2: LGHDT and YNNKEL (reference sequence). The CDR3 runs 16 residues. The trim removed 4 bases at V and 5 bases at J, leaving 10 bases unmatched. The CDR3 protein is CASSPRLAGGHNEQFF. The CDR3 DNA reads as TGTGCCAGCAGCCCTCGTTTGGCGGGGGGCCACAATGAGCAGTTCTTC.

V gene TRBV5-4 combines with J gene TRBJ2-3, with a possible D match to TRBD1 (5 bases). Germline V gives CDR1 SGHNT, CDR2 YYREEE (reference sequence). The V gene lost 1 base and the J gene lost 6 bases, with 18 bases spanning the gap. This CDR3 is 16 amino acids long. The CDR3, as DNA: TGTGCCAGCAGCTTGTCTTGGGGCCAAGGGCTGGATACGCAGTATTTT. This translates into CASSLSWGQGLDTQYF.

V and J are TRBV3-1 (or the pseudogene TRBV3-2) and TRBJ2-7; D may be TRBD2 (5 bases). CDR3 length equals 15 residues. The V and J ends lost 4 bases and 2 bases respectively, with 15 bases between them. Germline values: CDR1 LGHDT, CDR2 YNNKEL (reference sequence). CDR3 DNA: TGTGCCAGCAGCCCGCGGAGGTCGATGACCTACGAGCAGTACTTC. The encoded protein is CASSPRRSMTYEQYF.

The chain employs TRBV18 and TRBJ1-1; D is uncertain. Germline CDR1 is KGHSH and CDR2 is LQKENI. There are 11 residues in the CDR3. V was shortened by 2 bases and J by 7 bases, with 5 bases between the two germline ends. The CDR3 reads CASSPGVEAFF. For the CDR3, the DNA is TGTGCCAGCTCACCAGGTGTTGAAGCTTTCTTT.

This chain links TRBV2 with TRBJ1-5, with 10 bases fitting TRBD1. CDR3 size: 15 residues. J lost 5 bases, V lost 6 bases, and 7 bases had no gene match. Germline CDR1 and CDR2: SNHLY and FYNNEI. The CDR3 loop is CASSRDRGPDQPQHF. The CDR3 bases are TGTGCCAGCAGCCGCGACAGGGGGCCGGATCAGCCCCAGCATTTT.

The J gene is TRBJ1-1, the V gene TRBV3-1 (or the pseudogene TRBV3-2), with D possibly matching TRBD1 (5 bases). CDR3 size: 17 residues. V was trimmed by 0 bases and J by 0 bases, leaving 14 bases between them. The germline V gene has CDR1 LGHDT and CDR2 YNNKEL (reference sequence). As DNA, the CDR3 is TGTGCCAGCAGCCAAGATGTGGAGAGGGGATTGAACACTGAAGCTTTCTTT. This gives the protein CASSQDVERGLNTEAFF.

The chain carries TRBV5-5 and TRBJ2-2; possibly TRBD1 for D (5 bases). The germline CDR1 and CDR2 sequences are SGHKS and YYEKEE (reference sequence). The CDR3 spans 16 residues. Deletions cut 3 bases from V and 3 bases from J, with 15 bases between. CDR3 in DNA: TGTGCCAGCAGCTCTGTCCGGCAGGGTGACACCGGGGAGCTGTTTTTT. It is translated as CASSSVRQGDTGELFF.

The chain employs TRBV28 and TRBJ1-1; D gene ambiguous. The CDR3 sequence is 12 residues long. V dropped 2 bases and J dropped 3 bases, with 4 bases sitting between them. Germline V gives CDR1 MDHEN, CDR2 SYDVKM. The CDR3 reads CASSLGHTEAFF. The CDR3 DNA follows: TGTGCCAGCAGTTTAGGACACACTGAAGCTTTCTTT.

CDR3 loop: CAWSRDRVTEQYF. The CDR3 nucleotides read TGTGCCTGGAGTCGGGACAGGGTGACCGAGCAGTACTTC. The genes are TRBV30 and TRBJ2-7, with TRBD1 matching 9 bases. The germline gives CDR1 GTSNPN, CDR2 SVGIG (reference sequence). The CDR3 totals 13 residues. V shed 2 bases, J shed 6 bases, and the junction held 5 bases outside the gene matches.

The chain joins TRBV27 to TRBJ1-5; TRBD1 aligns across 8 bases. The CDR3 sequence is 13 residues long. Germline CDR1 is MNHEY and CDR2 is SMNVEV (reference sequence). The CDR3 nucleotides read TGTGCGACGGCACAGGGGGACAATCAGCCCCAGCATTTT. Its translation is CATAQGDNQPQHF.

The V and J genes are TRBV4-2 and TRBJ2-2, with D possibly TRBD1 on 6 matching bases. Germline V gene lookup returns CDR1 LGHNA and CDR2 YNFKEQ. This CDR3 is built from 15 residues. With 7 bases removed from V and 4 bases from J, the gap between germline ends came to 16 bases. The CDR3 DNA sequence: TGTGCCAGCAAAACACTTTACAGGGCCACCGGGGAGCTGTTTTTT. Protein product: CASKTLYRATGELFF.

The rearrangement links TRBV28 to TRBJ1-4; 10 nucleotides line up with TRBD1. This CDR3 has 14 residues. The junction had 6 bases not matched to a gene; V was cut back by 6 bases and J by 8 bases. CDR1 is MDHEN, CDR2 SYDVKM, per germline. The CDR3 region is CASSPRDRGEKLFF. In DNA, the CDR3 is TGTGCCAGCAGCCCCCGGGACAGGGGCGAAAAACTGTTTTTT.

The chain links TRBV5-4 to TRBJ2-7; no clear D. The V end was cut by 0 bases, the J end by 2 bases, with 12 bases between. Germline assignment: CDR1 SGHNT and CDR2 YYREEE (reference sequence). CDR3 length: 15 amino acids. The chain's CDR3 is CASSLDRALTYEQYF. In DNA form, the CDR3 reads TGTGCCAGCAGCTTGGATCGGGCACTTACCTACGAGCAGTACTTC. Full variable domain (remainder filled in from reference TRBV5-4 and TRBJ2-7): ETGVTQSPTHLIKTRGQQVTLRCSSQSGHNTVSWYQQALGQGPQFIFQYYREEENGRGNFPPRFSGLQFPNYSSELNVNALELDDSALYLCASSLDRALTYEQYFGPGTRLTVT.

The chain couples TRBV4-1 to TRBJ1-5; D possibly corresponds to TRBD1 (6 bases). Trimming took 4 bases from V and 2 from J, leaving 15 bases between them. The CDR3 consists of 16 residues. The germline CDR1 and CDR2 sequences are MGHRA and YSYEKL. This CDR3 reads CASSPWGGWGNQPQHF. CDR3 DNA sequence: TGCGCCAGCAGCCCGTGGGGGGGCTGGGGCAATCAGCCCCAGCATTTT.

The chain joins TRBV28 to TRBJ2-1; TRBD2 matches 11 bases. Trimming removed 4 bases from V and 9 bases from J; junction bases left unmatched: 11. This CDR3 region has 16 residues. From germline, CDR1 is MDHEN and CDR2 SYDVKM. Here the CDR3 reads CASSSPGSGRVGEQFF. As DNA, the CDR3 is TGTGCCAGCAGTTCCCCGGGTAGCGGGAGGGTCGGTGAGCAGTTCTTC.